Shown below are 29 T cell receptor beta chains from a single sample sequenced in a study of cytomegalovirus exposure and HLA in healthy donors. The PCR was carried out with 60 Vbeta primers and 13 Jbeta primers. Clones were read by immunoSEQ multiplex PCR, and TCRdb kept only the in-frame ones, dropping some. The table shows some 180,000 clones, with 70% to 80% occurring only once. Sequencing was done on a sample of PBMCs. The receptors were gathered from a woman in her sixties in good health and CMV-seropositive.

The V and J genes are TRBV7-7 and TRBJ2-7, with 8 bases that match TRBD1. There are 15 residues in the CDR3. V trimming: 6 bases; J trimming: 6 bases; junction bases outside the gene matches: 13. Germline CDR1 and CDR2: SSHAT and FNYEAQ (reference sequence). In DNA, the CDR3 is TGTGCCAGCAGTCCGAGCTGGGACAGGCCCTCCGAGCAGTACTTC. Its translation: CASSPSWDRPSEQYF.

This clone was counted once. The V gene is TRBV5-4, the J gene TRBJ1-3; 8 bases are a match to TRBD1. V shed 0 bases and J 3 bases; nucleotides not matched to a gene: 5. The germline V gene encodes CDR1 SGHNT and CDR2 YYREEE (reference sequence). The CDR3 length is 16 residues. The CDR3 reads CASSLAGTGRGNTIYF. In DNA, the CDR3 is TGTGCCAGCAGCTTGGCCGGGACAGGCCGTGGAAACACCATATATTTT.

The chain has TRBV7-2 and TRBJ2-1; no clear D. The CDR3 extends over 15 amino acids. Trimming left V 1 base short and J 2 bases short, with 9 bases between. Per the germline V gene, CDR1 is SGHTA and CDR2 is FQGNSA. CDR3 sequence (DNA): TGTGCCAGCAGCTTAGAACAGAGCACCTACAATGAGCAGTTCTTC. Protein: CASSLEQSTYNEQFF.

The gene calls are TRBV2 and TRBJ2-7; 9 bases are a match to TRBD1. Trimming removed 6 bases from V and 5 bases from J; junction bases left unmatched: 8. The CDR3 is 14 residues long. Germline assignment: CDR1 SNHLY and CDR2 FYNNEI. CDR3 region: CASRSRDRVHEQYF. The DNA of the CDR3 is TGTGCCAGCAGGAGCCGGGACAGGGTCCACGAGCAGTACTTC.

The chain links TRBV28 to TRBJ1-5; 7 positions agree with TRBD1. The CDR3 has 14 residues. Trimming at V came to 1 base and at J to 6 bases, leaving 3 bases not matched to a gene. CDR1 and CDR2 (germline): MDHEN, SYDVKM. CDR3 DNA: TGTGCCAGCAGTTTATTACAGGGGATTCAGCCCCAGCATTTT. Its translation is CASSLLQGIQPQHF. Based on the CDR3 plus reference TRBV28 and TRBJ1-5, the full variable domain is DVKVTQSSRYLVKRTGEKVFLECVQDMDHENMFWYRQDPGLGLRLIYFSYDVKMKEKGDIPEGYSVSREKKERFSLILESASTNQTSMYLCASSLLQGIQPQHFGDGTRLSIL.

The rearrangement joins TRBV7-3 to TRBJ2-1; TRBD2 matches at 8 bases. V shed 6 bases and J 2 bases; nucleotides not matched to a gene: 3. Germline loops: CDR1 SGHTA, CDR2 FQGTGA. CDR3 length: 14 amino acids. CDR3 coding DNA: TGTGCCAGCAGTCGGGGGGGGCCCTACAATGAGCAGTTCTTC. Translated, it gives CASSRGGPYNEQFF.

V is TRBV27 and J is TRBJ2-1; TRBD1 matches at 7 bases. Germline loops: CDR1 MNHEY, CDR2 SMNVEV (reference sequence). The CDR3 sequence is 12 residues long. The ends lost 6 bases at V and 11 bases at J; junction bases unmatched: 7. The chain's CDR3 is CASSVRRGQQFF. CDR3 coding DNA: TGTGCCAGCAGCGTCCGTAGGGGGCAGCAGTTCTTC.

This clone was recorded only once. CDR3 in amino acids: CASSAGTSGDSYEQYF. The CDR3 DNA follows: TGCGCCAGCAGTGCGGGGACTAGCGGGGACTCCTACGAGCAGTACTTC. The chain links TRBV10-2 to TRBJ2-7; 13 nucleotides align to TRBD2. This CDR3 has 16 residues. Trimming took 4 bases from V and 0 from J; bases not matched to a gene: 3. Germline assignment: CDR1 WSHSY and CDR2 SAAADI.

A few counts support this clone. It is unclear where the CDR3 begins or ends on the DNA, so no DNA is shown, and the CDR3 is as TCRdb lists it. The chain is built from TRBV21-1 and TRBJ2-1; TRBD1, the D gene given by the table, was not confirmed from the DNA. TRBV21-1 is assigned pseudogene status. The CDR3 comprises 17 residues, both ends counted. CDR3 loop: CASRYLRVGRGSNEQFF.

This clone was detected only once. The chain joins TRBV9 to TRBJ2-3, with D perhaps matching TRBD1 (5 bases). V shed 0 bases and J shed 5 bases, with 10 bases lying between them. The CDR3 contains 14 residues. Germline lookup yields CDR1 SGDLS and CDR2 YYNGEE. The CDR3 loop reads CASSVVGAEDTQYF. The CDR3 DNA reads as TGTGCCAGCAGCGTAGTAGGGGCCGAAGATACGCAGTATTTT.

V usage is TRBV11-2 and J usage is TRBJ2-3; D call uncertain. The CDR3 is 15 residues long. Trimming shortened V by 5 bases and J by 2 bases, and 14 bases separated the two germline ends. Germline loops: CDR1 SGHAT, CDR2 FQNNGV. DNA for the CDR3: TGTGCCAGCAGCGCTCGGGTGGCCTCCACAGATACGCAGTATTTT. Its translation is CASSARVASTDTQYF.

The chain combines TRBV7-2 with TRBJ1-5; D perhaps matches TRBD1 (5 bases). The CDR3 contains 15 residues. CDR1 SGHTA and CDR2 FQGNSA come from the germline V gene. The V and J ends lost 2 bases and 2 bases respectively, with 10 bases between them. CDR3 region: CASSLWGGGNQPQHF. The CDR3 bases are TGTGCCAGCAGCTTATGGGGGGGAGGCAATCAGCCCCAGCATTTT.

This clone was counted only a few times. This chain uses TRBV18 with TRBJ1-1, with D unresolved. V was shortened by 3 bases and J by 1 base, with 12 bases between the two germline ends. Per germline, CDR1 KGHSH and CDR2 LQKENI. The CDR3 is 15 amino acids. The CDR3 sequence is CASSPRQDENTEAFF. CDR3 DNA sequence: TGTGCCAGCTCACCCCGACAAGACGAGAACACTGAAGCTTTCTTT.

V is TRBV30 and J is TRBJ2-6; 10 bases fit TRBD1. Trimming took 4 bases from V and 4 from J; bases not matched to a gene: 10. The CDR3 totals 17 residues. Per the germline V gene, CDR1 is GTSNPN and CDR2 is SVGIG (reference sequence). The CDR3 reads CAWTRDRGQWGANVLTF. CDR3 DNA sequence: TGTGCCTGGACCCGGGACAGGGGACAGTGGGGGGCCAACGTCCTGACTTTC.

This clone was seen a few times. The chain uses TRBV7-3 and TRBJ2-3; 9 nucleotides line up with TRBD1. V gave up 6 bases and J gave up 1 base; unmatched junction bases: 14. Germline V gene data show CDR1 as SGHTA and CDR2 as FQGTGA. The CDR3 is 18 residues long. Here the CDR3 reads CASRPTRTGEGRTDTQYF. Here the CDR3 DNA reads TGTGCCAGCAGACCTACAAGGACAGGGGAGGGACGCACAGATACGCAGTATTTT.

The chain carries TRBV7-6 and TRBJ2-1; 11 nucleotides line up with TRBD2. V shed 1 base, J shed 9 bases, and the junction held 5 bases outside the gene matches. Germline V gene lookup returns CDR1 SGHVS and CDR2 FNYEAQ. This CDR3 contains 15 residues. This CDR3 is CASSLVAGGPAEQFF. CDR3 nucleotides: TGTGCCAGCAGCTTAGTAGCGGGAGGGCCTGCTGAGCAGTTCTTC. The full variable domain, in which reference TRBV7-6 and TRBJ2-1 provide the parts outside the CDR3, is GAGVSQSPRYKVTKRGQDVALRCDPISGHVSLYWYRQALGQGPEFLTYFNYEAQQDKSGLPNDRFSAERPEGSISTLTIQRTEQRDSAMYRCASSLVAGGPAEQFFGPGTRLTVL.

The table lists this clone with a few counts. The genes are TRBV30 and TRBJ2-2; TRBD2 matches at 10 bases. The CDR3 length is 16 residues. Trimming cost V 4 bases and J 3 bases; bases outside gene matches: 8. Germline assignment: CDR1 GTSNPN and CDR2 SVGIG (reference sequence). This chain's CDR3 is CAWKSKSGRDTGELFF. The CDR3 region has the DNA TGTGCCTGGAAATCAAAGAGCGGGAGGGACACCGGGGAGCTGTTTTTT. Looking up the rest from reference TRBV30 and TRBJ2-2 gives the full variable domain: SQTIHQWPATLVQPVGSPLSLECTVEGTSNPNLYWYRQAAGRGLQLLFYSVGIGQISSEVPQNLSASRPQDRQFILSSKKLLLSDSGFYLCAWKSKSGRDTGELFFGEGSRLTVL.

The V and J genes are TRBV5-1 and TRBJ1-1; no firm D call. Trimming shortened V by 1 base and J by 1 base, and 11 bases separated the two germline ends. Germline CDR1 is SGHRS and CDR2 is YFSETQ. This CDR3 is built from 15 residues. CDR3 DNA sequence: TGCGCCAGCAGCTTGCAGGTAGTCCCGAACACTGAAGCTTTCTTT. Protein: CASSLQVVPNTEAFF.

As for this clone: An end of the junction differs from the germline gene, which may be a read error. CDR3 region: CAWSNGIGANGLTF. The CDR3 bases are TGTGCCTGGTCAAATGGTATAGGGGCCAACGGCCTGACTTTC. This chain uses TRBV30 with TRBJ2-6; tentative D call: TRBD1 (5 bases). This CDR3 has 14 residues. The germline V gene has CDR1 GTSNPN and CDR2 SVGIG (reference sequence).

Here the CDR3 DNA reads TGCGCCAGCAGCTTGGCCGCAGGGATTCAAAACACCGGGGAGCTGTTTTTT. It is translated as CASSLAAGIQNTGELFF. V usage is TRBV5-1 and J usage is TRBJ2-2; D perhaps matches TRBD1 (5 bases). Trimming shortened V by 0 bases and J by 2 bases, and 14 bases separated the two germline ends. The germline CDR1 and CDR2 sequences are SGHRS and YFSETQ. This CDR3 is built from 17 residues.

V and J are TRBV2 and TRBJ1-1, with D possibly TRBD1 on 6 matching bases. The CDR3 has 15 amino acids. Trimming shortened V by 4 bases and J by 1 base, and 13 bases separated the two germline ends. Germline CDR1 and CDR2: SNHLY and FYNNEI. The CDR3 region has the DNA TGTGCCAGCAGTGTACCCAGGGGTCCGAACACTGAAGCTTTCTTT. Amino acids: CASSVPRGPNTEAFF.

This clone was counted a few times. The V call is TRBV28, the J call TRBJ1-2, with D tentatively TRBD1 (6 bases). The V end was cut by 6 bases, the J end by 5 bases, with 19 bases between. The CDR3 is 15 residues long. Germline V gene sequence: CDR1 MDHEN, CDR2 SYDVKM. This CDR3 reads CASSFIDRNLYGYTF. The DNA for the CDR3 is TGTGCCAGCAGCTTCATCGACAGGAACCTTTATGGCTACACCTTC.

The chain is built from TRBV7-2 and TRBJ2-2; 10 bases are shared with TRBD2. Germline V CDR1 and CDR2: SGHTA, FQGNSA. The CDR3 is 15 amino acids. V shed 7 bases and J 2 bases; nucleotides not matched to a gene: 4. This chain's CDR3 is CASNGLAVNTGELFF. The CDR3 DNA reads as TGTGCCAGCAACGGACTAGCGGTAAACACCGGGGAGCTGTTTTTT.

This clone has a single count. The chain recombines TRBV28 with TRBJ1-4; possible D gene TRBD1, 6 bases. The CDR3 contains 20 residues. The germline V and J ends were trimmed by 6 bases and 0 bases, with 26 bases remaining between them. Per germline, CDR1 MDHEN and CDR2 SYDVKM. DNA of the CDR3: TGTGCCAGCAGCCTGAAGGGGGACACTAGGAGGCTTGCAACTAATGAAAAACTGTTTTTT. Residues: CASSLKGDTRRLATNEKLFF.

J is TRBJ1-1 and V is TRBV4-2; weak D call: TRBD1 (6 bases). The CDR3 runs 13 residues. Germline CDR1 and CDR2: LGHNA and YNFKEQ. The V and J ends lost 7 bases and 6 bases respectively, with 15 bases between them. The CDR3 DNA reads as TGTGCCAGCACCAAAGGGGGGGACGCTGAAGCTTTCTTT. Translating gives CASTKGGDAEAFF.

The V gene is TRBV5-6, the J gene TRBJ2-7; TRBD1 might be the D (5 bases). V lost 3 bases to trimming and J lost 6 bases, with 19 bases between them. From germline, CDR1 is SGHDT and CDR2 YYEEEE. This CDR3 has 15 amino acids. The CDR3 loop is CASSSLGQGGGEQYF. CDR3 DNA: TGTGCCAGCAGCTCTCTCGGGCAGGGTGGCGGCGAGCAGTACTTC.

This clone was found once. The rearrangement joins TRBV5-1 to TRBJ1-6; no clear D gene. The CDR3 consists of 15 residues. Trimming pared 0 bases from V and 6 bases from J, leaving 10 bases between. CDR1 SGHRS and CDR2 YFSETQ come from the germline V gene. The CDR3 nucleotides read TGCGCCAGCAGCTTGGACATGCGCGGTAATTCACCCCTCCACTTT. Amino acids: CASSLDMRGNSPLHF.

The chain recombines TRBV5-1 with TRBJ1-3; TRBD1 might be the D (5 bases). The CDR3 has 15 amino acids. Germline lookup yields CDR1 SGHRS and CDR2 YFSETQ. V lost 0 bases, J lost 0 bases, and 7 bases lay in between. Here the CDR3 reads CASSLEGFSGNTIYF. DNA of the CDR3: TGCGCCAGCAGCTTGGAGGGGTTCTCTGGAAACACCATATATTTT.

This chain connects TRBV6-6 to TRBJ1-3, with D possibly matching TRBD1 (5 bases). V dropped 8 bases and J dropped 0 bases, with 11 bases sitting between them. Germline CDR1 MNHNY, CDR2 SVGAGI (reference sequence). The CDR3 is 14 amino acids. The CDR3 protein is CASAQEISGNTIYF. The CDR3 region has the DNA TGTGCCAGCGCACAGGAGATCTCTGGAAACACCATATATTTT.